Each of the 8 T cell receptor delta chains below was sequenced from the same sample in a study of delta chains in infants with herpesvirus infections. Gamma-chain- and delta-chain-specific primers converted PBMC RNA into TCR cDNA. TCRdb fed the RT-PCR reads into CATT to redo clone calling. The repertoire includes under 1,400 delta-chain clones, 39% of them detected once, and 20% sits in the top ten. The starting material was peripheral blood, obtained at time point 3 of longitudinal follow-up. Receptors were obtained from a human donor who was a Ugandan infant, either HIV-exposed or HIV-unexposed (not recorded which).

The CDR3 sequence: CAVEWGITSAWGTDKLIF. CDR3 bases: TGTGCTGTGGAATGGGGGATAACCTCCGCTTGGGGCACCGATAAACTCATCTTT. The rearrangement joins TRAV36/DV7 to TRDJ1; 9 bases match TRDD3. V was pared by 2 bases and J by 1 base, with 15 bases of the junction left unmatched. The germline V gene has CDR1 VTNFRS and CDR2 LTSSGIE (reference sequence). The CDR3 has 18 residues.

V and J are TRDV1 and TRDJ1; D unresolved. Trimming stripped 2 bases from V and 0 bases from J, with 34 bases between. CDR1 TSWWSYY and CDR2 QGS come from the germline V gene. This CDR3 is 23 amino acids long. CDR3 loop: CALGEYIPGVSHPFCEYTDKLIF. CDR3 DNA: TGTGCTCTTGGGGAATATATCCCCGGCGTTTCTCACCCCTTTTGCGAGTACACCGATAAACTCATCTTT.

The chain is built from TRDV1 and TRDJ1; the match to TRDD3 covers 9 bases. V shed 1 base, J shed 0 bases, and the junction held 24 bases outside the gene matches. Germline-derived CDR1 and CDR2 are TSWWSYY and QGS. The CDR3 sequence is 23 residues long. This CDR3 reads CALGEPLVLSTPTGGKYTDKLIF. The CDR3 DNA reads as TGTGCTCTTGGGGAACCTCTCGTTCTATCTACGCCGACTGGGGGAAAGTACACCGATAAACTCATCTTT.

The chain has TRDV1 and TRDJ1; D unclear. V was cut by 1 base and J by 1 base, with 4 bases left in between. CDR1 is TSWWSYY, CDR2 QGS, per germline. CDR3 length: 13 residues. The DNA of the CDR3 is TGTGCTCTTGGGGAACCTATCACCGATAAACTCATCTTT. Amino acids: CALGEPITDKLIF.

This clone was observed a handful of times. This chain connects TRDV1 to TRDJ2; TRDD3 matches 12 bases. With 3 bases clipped from V and 0 bases from J, the junction kept 23 bases outside the gene matches. The CDR3 length is 24 residues. CDR1 is TSWWSYY, CDR2 QGS, per germline. The CDR3: CALGDLPTERATGGYWALTAQLFF. The CDR3 DNA follows: TGTGCTCTTGGGGACCTTCCTACTGAGAGGGCAACTGGGGGATACTGGGCTTTGACAGCACAACTCTTCTTT.

The gene calls are TRDV1 and TRDJ1, with TRDD3 matching over 7 bases. The ends lost 0 bases at V and 7 bases at J; junction bases unmatched: 35. Germline V gives CDR1 TSWWSYY, CDR2 QGS. This CDR3 spans 24 amino acids. The CDR3 DNA sequence: TGTGCTCTTGGGGAACTGGGGTCCCGCGGAAGAGATCTTCGGGCCGGATACGCGGCGCTTAAACTCATCTTT. It encodes CALGELGSRGRDLRAGYAALKLIF.

The V and J genes are TRDV2 and TRDJ1; D is unresolved. The CDR3 sequence is 13 residues long. The germline V gene encodes CDR1 GEAIGNYY and CDR2 EKD. Deletions cut 3 bases from V and 0 bases from J, with 7 bases between. The CDR3 sequence: CACDDLYTDKLIF. For the CDR3, the DNA is TGTGCCTGTGACGATCTTTACACCGATAAACTCATCTTT.

This clone is labeled large. The gene calls are TRDV1 and TRDJ1; 10 nucleotides align to TRDD3. The CDR3 spans 21 residues. The V and J ends lost 4 bases and 0 bases, in that order; junction bases with no gene match: 20. Germline CDR1 TSWWSYY, CDR2 QGS. DNA for the CDR3: TGTGCTCTTGGGGGACAGCGTCTTACTGGGGGATTGGCGGAGTACACCGATAAACTCATCTTT. Translation: CALGGQRLTGGLAEYTDKLIF.